The clone carrying this T cell receptor (beta chain) was recorded a few times. Germline V lookup: CDR1 LNHDA, CDR2 SQIVND (reference sequence). V dropped 3 bases and J dropped 3; count of bases not matched to a gene: 4. This CDR3 has 15 amino acids. Investigators reverse transcribed all isolated RNA, so they sequenced expressed TCRB transcripts. Repertoires were generated with immunoSEQ multiplex PCR, while TCRdb's copy carries only in-frame clones and drops some. This table holds 450,000 to 600,000 clones, roughly 31% found once. The sample is drawn from a study of beta chain features in type 1 diabetes.

Sequencing was carried out using naive CD4+ T cells from blood. The V and J genes are TRBV19 and TRBJ2-7; TRBD2 aligns across 11 bases. This sequence was found in a young man in good health. The CDR3, as DNA: TGTGCCAGTAGTATGGGGACTAGCGGACACTACGAGCAGTACTTC. Protein sequence: CASSMGTSGHYEQYF.